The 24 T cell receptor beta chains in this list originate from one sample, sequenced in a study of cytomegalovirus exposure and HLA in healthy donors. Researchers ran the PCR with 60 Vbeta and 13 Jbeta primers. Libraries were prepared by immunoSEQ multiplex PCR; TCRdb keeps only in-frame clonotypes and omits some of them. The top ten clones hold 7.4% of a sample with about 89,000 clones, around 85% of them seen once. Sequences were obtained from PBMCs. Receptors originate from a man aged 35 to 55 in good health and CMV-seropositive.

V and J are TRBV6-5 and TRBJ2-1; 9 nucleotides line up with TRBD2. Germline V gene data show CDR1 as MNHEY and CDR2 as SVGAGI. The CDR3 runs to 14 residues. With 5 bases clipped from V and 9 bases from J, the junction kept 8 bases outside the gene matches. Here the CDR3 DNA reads TGTGCCAGCAGTCGTTGGACTAGCGATTCTGAGCAGTTCTTC. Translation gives CASSRWTSDSEQFF.

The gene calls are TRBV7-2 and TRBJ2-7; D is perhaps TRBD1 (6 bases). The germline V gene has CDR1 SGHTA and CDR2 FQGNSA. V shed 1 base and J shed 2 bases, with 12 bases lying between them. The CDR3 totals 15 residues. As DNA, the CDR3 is TGTGCCAGCAGCTTAGGGTCAGGGGAGACCTACGAGCAGTACTTC. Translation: CASSLGSGETYEQYF.

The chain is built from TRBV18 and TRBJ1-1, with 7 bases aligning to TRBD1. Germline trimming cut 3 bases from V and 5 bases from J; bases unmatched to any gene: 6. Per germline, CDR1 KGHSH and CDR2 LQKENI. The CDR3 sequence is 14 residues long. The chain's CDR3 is CASSPETGPTEAFF. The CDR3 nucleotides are TGTGCCAGCTCACCGGAGACAGGGCCAACTGAAGCTTTCTTT.

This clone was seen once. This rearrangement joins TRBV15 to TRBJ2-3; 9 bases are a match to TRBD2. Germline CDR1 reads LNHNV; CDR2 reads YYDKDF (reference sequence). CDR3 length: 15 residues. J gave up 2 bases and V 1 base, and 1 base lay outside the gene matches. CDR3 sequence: CATSRGGRDTDTQYF. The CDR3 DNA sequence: TGTGCCACCAGCAGAGGCGGGAGGGACACAGATACGCAGTATTTT.

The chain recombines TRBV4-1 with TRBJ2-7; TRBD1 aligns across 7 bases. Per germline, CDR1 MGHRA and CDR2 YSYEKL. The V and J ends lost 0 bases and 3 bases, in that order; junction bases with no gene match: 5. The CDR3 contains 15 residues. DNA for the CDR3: TGCGCCAGCAGCCAAGATCCGGGACAGATCTACGAGCAGTACTTC. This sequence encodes CASSQDPGQIYEQYF.

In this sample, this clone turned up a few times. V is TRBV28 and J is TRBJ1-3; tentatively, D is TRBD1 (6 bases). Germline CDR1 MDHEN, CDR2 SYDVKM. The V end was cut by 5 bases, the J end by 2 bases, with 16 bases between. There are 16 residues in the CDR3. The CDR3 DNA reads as TGTGCCAGCAGTCCCTCCGGGGGGGCCGCTGGAAACACCATATATTTT. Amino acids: CASSPSGGAAGNTIYF.

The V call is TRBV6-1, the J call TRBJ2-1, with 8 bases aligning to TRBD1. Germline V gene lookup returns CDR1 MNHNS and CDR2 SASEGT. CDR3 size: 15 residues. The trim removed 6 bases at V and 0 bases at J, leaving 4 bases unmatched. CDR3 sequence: CASSLDRGSYNEQFF. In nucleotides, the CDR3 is TGTGCCAGCAGCCTTGACAGGGGCTCCTACAATGAGCAGTTCTTC.

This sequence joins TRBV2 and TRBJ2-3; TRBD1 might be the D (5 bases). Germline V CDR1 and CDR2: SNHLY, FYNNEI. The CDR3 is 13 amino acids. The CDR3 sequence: CLSCKGGTDTQYF. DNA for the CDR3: TGTTTGTCGTGTAAAGGGGGCACAGATACGCAGTATTTT.

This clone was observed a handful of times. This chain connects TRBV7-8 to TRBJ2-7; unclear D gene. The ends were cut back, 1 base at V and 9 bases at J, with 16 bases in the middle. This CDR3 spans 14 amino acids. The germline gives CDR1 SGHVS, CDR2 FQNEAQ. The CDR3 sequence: CASSLGAQALGQYF. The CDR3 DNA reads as TGTGCCAGCAGCTTAGGTGCCCAAGCCCTAGGGCAGTACTTC.

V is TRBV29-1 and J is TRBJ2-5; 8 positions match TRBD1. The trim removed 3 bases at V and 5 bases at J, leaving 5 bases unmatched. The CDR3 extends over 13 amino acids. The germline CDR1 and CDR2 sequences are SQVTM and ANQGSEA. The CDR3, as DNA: TGCAGCGTTGACTCAGGGGGCGGGGAGACCCAGTACTTC. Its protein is CSVDSGGGETQYF.

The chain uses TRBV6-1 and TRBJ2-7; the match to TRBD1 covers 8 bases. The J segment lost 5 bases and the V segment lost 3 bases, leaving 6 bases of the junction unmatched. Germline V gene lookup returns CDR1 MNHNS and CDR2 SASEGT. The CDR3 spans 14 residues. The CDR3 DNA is TGTGCCAGCAGTGAGGTTCAGGGGGCCCACGAGCAGTACTTC. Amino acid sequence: CASSEVQGAHEQYF.

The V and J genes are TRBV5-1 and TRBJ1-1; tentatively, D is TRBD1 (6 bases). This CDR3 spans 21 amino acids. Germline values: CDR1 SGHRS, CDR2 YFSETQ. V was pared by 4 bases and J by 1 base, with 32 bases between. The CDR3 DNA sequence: TGCGCCAGCAGCCCGGATCACGGGGGGCGGTGGATGGGGGTTAAGAACACTGAAGCTTTCTTT. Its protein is CASSPDHGGRWMGVKNTEAFF.

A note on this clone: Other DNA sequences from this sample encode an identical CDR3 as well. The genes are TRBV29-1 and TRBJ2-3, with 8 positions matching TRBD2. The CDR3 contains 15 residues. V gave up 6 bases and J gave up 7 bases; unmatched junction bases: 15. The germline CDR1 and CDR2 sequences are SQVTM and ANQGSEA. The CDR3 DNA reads TGCAGCGTCGTCTGGGGTGCGGGGGGCCAAAATACGCAGTATTTT. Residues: CSVVWGAGGQNTQYF.

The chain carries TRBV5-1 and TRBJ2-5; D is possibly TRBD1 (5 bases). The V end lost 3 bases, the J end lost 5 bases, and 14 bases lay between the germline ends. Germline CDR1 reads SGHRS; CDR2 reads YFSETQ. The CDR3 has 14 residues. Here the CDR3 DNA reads TGCGCCAGCAGCTCTAGGGTGCCAGGGGAGACCCAGTACTTC. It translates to CASSSRVPGETQYF. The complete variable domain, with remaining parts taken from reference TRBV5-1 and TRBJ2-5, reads KAGVTQTPRYLIKTRGQQVTLSCSPISGHRSVSWYQQTPGQGLQFLFEYFSETQRNKGNFPGRFSGRQFSNSRSEMNVSTLELGDSALYLCASSSRVPGETQYFGPGTRLLVL.

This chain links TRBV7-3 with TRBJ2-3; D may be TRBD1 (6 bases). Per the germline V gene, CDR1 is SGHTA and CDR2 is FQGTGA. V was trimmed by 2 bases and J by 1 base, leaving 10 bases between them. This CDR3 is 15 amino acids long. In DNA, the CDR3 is TGTGCCAGCAGCTTACAGGGGTCGGGCACAGATACGCAGTATTTT. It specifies CASSLQGSGTDTQYF.

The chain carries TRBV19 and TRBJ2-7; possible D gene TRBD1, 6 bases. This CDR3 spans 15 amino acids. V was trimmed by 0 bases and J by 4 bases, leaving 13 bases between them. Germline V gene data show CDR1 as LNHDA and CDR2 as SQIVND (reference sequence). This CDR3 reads CASSIDRRRGYEQYF. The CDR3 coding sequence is TGTGCCAGTAGTATAGATCGACGCAGGGGATACGAGCAGTACTTC.

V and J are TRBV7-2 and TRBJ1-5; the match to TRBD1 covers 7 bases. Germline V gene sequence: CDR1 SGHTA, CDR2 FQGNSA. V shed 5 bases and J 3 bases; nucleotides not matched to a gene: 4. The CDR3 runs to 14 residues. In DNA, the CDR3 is TGTGCCAGCAGCCTGGGACAGATCAATCAGCCCCAGCATTTT. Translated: CASSLGQINQPQHF.

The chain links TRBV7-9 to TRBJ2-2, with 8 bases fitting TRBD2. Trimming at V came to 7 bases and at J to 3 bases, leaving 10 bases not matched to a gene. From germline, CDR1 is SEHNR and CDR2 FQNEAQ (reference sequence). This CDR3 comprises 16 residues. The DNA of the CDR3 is TGTGCCAGCATCAGTTCGGGACTAGTTTACACCGGGGAGCTGTTTTTT. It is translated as CASISSGLVYTGELFF.

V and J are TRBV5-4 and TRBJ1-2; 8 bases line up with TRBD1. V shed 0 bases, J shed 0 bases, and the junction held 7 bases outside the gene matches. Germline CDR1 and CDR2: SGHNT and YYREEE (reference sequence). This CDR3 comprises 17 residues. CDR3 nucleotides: TGTGCCAGCAGCTTGGTAGGCAGGGGGCCCGCTAACTATGGCTACACCTTC. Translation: CASSLVGRGPANYGYTF.

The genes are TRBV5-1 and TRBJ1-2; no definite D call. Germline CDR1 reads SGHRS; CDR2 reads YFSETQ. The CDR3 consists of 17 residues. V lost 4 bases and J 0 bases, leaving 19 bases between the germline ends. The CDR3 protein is CASSQWVGVQANYGYTF. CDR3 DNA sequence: TGCGCCAGCAGCCAATGGGTAGGAGTTCAAGCTAACTATGGCTACACCTTC. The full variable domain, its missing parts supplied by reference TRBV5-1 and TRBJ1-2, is KAGVTQTPRYLIKTRGQQVTLSCSPISGHRSVSWYQQTPGQGLQFLFEYFSETQRNKGNFPGRFSGRQFSNSRSEMNVSTLELGDSALYLCASSQWVGVQANYGYTFGSGTRLTVV.

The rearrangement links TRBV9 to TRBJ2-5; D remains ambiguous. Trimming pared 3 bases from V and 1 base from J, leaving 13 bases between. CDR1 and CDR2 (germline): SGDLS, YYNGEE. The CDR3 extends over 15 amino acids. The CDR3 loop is CASSEHWSSQETQYF. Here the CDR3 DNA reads TGTGCCAGCAGCGAACACTGGAGCAGCCAAGAGACCCAGTACTTC. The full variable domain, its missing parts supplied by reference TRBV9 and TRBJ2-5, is DSGVTQTPKHLITATGQRVTLRCSPRSGDLSVYWYQQSLDQGLQFLIQYYNGEERAKGNILERFSAQQFPDLHSELNLSSLELGDSALYFCASSEHWSSQETQYFGPGTRLLVL.

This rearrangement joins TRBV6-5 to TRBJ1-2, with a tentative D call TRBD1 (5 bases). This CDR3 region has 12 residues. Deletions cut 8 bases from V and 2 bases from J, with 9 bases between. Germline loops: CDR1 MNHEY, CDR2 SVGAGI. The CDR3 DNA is TGTGCCAGCCAGGGAATCAACTATGGCTACACCTTC. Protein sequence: CASQGINYGYTF.

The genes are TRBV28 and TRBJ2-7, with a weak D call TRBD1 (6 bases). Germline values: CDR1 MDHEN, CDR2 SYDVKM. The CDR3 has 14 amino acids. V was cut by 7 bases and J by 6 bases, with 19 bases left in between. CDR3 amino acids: CASTQLGAVGEQYF. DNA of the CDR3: TGTGCCAGCACACAACTGGGGGCGGTAGGCGAGCAGTACTTC.

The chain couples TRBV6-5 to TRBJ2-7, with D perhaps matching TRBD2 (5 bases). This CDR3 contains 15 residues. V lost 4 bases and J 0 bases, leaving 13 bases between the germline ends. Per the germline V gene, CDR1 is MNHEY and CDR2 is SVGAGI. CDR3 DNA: TGTGCCAGCAGTTCCGGACGGGGAGACTCCTACGAGCAGTACTTC. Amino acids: CASSSGRGDSYEQYF.